A selection of T cell receptor beta chains follows, all from one sample in a study of monozygotic twins with inflammatory bowel disease. TCRdb processed the 5' RACE reads again and assigns one entry to each CDR3 protein, with no DNA. In all, the sample yields 160,000 or so distinct CDR3 sequences. The sequencing input was blood. The source of these receptors is a human donor with ulcerative colitis or Crohn's disease, or a healthy co-twin of an affected twin (not recorded which). Both conserved end residues are part of each CDR3.

TRBV7-2	TRBJ1-1	CASSPTGRLGEAFF
TRBV27	TRBJ1-2	CASSLGQLSGYTF
TRBV5-1	TRBJ1-5	CASSLGQSNQPQHF
TRBV5-1	TRBJ2-5	CARLTRGERETQYF
TRBV2	TRBJ1-5	CASDSRLNQPQHF
TRBV20-1	TRBJ2-7	CSAMEGTSSYEQYF
TRBV15	TRBJ2-5	CATSRDRGQETQYF
TRBV6-4	TRBJ2-3	CASSDSASGSTDTQYF
TRBV7-8	TRBJ1-5	CASSLPRVRNQPQHF
TRBV12-3/TRBV12-4	TRBJ2-1	CASGRGGAYNEQFF
TRBV24-1	TRBJ2-1	CATSDSRTSYNEQFF
TRBV5-6	TRBJ2-5	CASSSPSPGQGARETQYF
TRBV2	TRBJ2-2	CASSGARGERELFF
TRBV15	TRBJ1-6	CATSRKGDSPLHF
TRBV24-1	TRBJ2-2	CATSDLGRGGTGELFF
TRBV7-2	TRBJ2-3	CASSLSQGTQYF
TRBV12-5	TRBJ2-3	CASGSPPVGTDTQYF
TRBV7-8	TRBJ2-1	CASTTPSSYNEQFF
TRBV15	TRBJ2-1	CATSRDRMDEQFF
TRBV7-2	TRBJ2-1	CASSLYGPGQGTNEQFF
TRBV11-2	TRBJ2-7	CASSLGGGGTYEQYF
TRBV7-9	TRBJ2-7	CPSSLNVAYEQYF
TRBV7-2	TRBJ1-2	CASRLPDSYGYTF
TRBV5-1	TRBJ2-7	CASSLEGQGNEQYF
TRBV18	TRBJ1-1	CASSPRKLSAFF
TRBV4-2	TRBJ2-3	CASSQGVNRGRSDTQYF
TRBV7-2	TRBJ2-5	CASSPSRAQETQYF
TRBV5-1	TRBJ1-3	CASSLVGLSGNTIYF
TRBV29-1	TRBJ1-5	CSGGQVGEPQHF
TRBV5-1	TRBJ2-5	CASSLAPGGSETQYF
TRBV29-1	TRBJ2-1	CSVERGYNEQFF
TRBV7-3	TRBJ2-1	CASSLQAGGLYNEQFF
TRBV3-1	TRBJ1-5	CASSLTPDGQPQHF
TRBV4-1	TRBJ2-7	CASSEGQGAFYEQYF
TRBV7-3	TRBJ2-1	CASSIRSQDNEQFF
TRBV10-3	TRBJ2-7	CAISDGLPSYEQYF
TRBV10-3	TRBJ1-6	CATQRAGVEHSPLHF
TRBV5-1	TRBJ2-6	CASGQGGSGANVLTF
TRBV28	TRBJ2-1	CASSLSGVNNEQFF
TRBV3-1	TRBJ2-5	CASSLGLADGETQYF
TRBV27	TRBJ2-7	CASSIAGEGSYEQYF
TRBV5-4	TRBJ2-1	CASTKTGDYNEQFF
TRBV19	TRBJ1-2	CASRPSRTKTYGYTF
TRBV5-1	TRBJ2-7	CASSLELQGNEQYF
TRBV19	TRBJ2-1	CASSERAGGEQFF
TRBV20-1	TRBJ2-1	CSANAGPSSYNEQFF
TRBV11-2	TRBJ2-1	CASSPPPRRSERTSGWDEQFF